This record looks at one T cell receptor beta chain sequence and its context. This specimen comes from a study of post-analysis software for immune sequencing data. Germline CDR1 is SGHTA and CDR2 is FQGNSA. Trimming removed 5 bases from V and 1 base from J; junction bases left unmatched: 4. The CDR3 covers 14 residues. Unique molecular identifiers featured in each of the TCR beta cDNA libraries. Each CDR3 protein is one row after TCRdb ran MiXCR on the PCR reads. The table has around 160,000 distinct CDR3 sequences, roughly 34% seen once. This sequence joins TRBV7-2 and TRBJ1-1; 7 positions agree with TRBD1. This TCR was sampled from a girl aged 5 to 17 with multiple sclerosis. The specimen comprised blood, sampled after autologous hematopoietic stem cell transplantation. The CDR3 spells CASSRYRGNTEAFF. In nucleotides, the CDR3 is TGTGCCAGCAGCCGATACAGGGGGAACACTGAAGCTTTCTTT.